Detailed here is one TCR beta chain. Its antigen is currently unknown. Through a sample-barcoded 5' primer and a J-beta primer mix, a second PCR was run for roughly 7 to 12 cycles. TCRdb processed the 5' RACE reads anew with MiXCR; each CDR3 protein has one entry. The sample includes some 1.7 million distinct CDR3 sequences, over 25% of them seen just once. This entry is derived from a study of blood T cells in healthy people across ages. At the level of the study: About one barcoded beta molecule per two T cells was the capture yield of template switching.

Study results and limitations: Reliance upon unsorted PBMCs precluded definitive naive versus antigen-experienced comparison.

CDR1 DFQATT and CDR2 SNEGSKA come from the germline V gene (reference sequence). The CDR3 has 17 amino acids. The V gene end was trimmed by 1 base and the J gene end by 11 bases; junction bases not matched to a gene: 20. The J gene is TRBJ2-5, the V gene TRBV20-1; 9 nucleotides match TRBD2. This TCR was recovered from a woman aged 25 to 45 in good health. The material sequenced was blood. The CDR3: CSARGRGGAGGVWEQYF. The CDR3 DNA is TGCAGTGCTAGAGGCCGGGGTGGAGCGGGAGGAGTGTGGGAGCAGTACTTC.